This T cell receptor (beta chain) was sequenced for a study of multiple sclerosis patients with progressive multifocal leukoencephalopathy (dated by TCRdb to the late 2010s). As for the study more broadly: Peripheral T and B cells were examined in MS patients who went on to develop PML (4 under natalizumab, 1 after alemtuzumab) as well as in treated patients who did not. The study aimed to detect JC virus-specific or public T-cell expansions arising at the time of PML onset. Longitudinal follow-up was performed in two natalizumab-treated patients who later developed PML, from before therapy through 6 and 12 months to PML onset.

Comments on this clone: Its antigen remains unidentified. Base qualities were left out, and no much larger clone turns up one base away.

The immunoSEQ two-step multiplex PCR at survey-level depth was used to amplify TRB CDR3 regions from genomic DNA. Each PCR was spiked with synthetic inline TR CDR3 controls spanning all V-J pairings to estimate template counts and remove amplification bias. Reads were processed so that amplification and sequencing bias were reduced, and quantification was performed against synthetic TR CDR3 analogs. The published analysis was carried out like this. Raw data were processed in ImmunoSEQ Analyzer, removing out-of-frame sequences and CDR3s with stop codons, and genes were named by IMGT nomenclature. Repertoire diversity was summarized as normalized Shannon entropy, defined as 1 minus Pielou's evenness. TRB sequences were considered identical only when V gene, J gene and CDR3 were shared. Public PML clonotypes were CDR3s found in two or more PML-onset samples but not found earlier, in controls, or in public databases. Positional CDR3 amino acid composition was analyzed in Skylign with the observed count method. TCRdb re-hosts the immuneACCESS table, in-frame sequences only. Its copies lack some clones; in the studies checked, an unresolved V gene accounts for under half of them, and the cause for the rest is not known. The V and J calls and clone size are taken from that table; D and trimming were inferred from the DNA. The table for this sample lists around 25,000 clones; roughly 90% of them were counted only once. About 2.3% of the sample is held by the ten biggest clonotypes.

V has 4 bases trimmed and J has 3 bases trimmed; junction bases matching no gene number 9. CDR1 and CDR2, per the germline V gene, are SGHRS and YFSETQ. The CDR3 goes from the cysteine to the phenylalanine over 15 residues. The kept DNA is CDR3 alone, 45 bases in frame from the first base. In the paper's terms, the time point label means: 12 to 13 months of natalizumab therapy. The intended sense of this specimen's treatment or condition label: on natalizumab therapy at sampling. Four to six MS patients treated with natalizumab who did not develop PML were sampled longitudinally as controls. Every listed patient had earlier received interferon beta, and every PML patient was female. Blood samples for T1 were taken at 6 months of natalizumab therapy, and blood samples for T2 were taken at 12 months of natalizumab therapy. Ficoll-Hypaque density gradient centrifugation was used to isolate peripheral blood mononuclear cells.

Broader findings and caveats from the paper: With only a small, descriptive cohort, it remained unclear whether the findings reflect JC virus infection or general immunocompromise. Analysis was restricted to peripheral blood, although for natalizumab-associated PML, cerebrospinal fluid or brain lymphocytes might be more informative. Lower normalized Shannon entropy suggested less diverse TRB repertoires in most PML patients, whereas the natalizumab-treated controls showed values near 1. TRB clones above 0.5% frequency appeared only in PML patients, but expanded clones at PML onset were already present before and during natalizumab therapy. At the time PML developed, no common TRBV or TRBJ gene usage or preferential TRBV-TRBJ pairings were detected.

This clonotype was obtained from a man younger than 40 with multiple sclerosis. The sequencing here drew on PBMCs, taken from a patient treated with natalizumab. The chain uses TRBV5-1 and TRBJ2-7, and 8 junctional nucleotides match TRBD1. The CDR3 loop reads CASSPGQGTGYEQYF. The DNA sequence is TGCGCCAGCAGCCCAGGACAGGGAACTGGCTACGAGCAGTACTTC.